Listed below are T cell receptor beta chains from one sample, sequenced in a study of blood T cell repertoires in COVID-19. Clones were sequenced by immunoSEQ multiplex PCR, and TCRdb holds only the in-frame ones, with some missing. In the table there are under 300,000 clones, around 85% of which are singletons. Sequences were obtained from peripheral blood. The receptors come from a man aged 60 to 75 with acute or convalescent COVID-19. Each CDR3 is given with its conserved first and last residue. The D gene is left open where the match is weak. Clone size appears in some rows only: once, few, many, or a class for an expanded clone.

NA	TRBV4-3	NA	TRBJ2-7	TGCGCCAGCAGCCAGGGGCTCTCCTACGAGCAGTACTTC	CASSQGLSYEQYF
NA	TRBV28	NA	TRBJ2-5	TGTGCCAGCAGCGACTCTAGATTCATCCAAGAGACCCAGTACTTC	CASSDSRFIQETQYF
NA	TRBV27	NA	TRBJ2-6	TGTGCCTCCAACCCGTGGGGAGCTGGGGCCAACGTCCTGACTTTC	CASNPWGAGANVLTF
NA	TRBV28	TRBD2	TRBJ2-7	TGTGCCAGCAGTTTATCAGCGGGAGGCTACGAGCAGTACTTC	CASSLSAGGYEQYF
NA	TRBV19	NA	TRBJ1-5	TGTGCCAGTAGACAGGGTATCCATCAGCCCCAGCATTTT	CASRQGIHQPQHF
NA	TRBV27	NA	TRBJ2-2	TGTGCCAGCAGTTTAAAGGGGGGGGGACTCTTCACCGGGGAGCTGTTTTTT	CASSLKGGGLFTGELFF
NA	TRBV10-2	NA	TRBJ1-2	TGCGCCAGCAGTGAATCGATGTTGAGTGGCTACACCTTC	CASSESMLSGYTF
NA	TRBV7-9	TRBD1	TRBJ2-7	TGTGCCAGCAGCTCTCGGACAGGGCCAAGAGACTACGAGCAGTACTTC	CASSSRTGPRDYEQYF
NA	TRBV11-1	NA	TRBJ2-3	TGTGCCAGCAGCTCCGGGACTAGCACAGATACGCAGTATTTT	CASSSGTSTDTQYF
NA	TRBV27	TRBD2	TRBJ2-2	TGTGCCAGCAGTCCACCGGGACTAGCGACGGGAACCGGGGAGCTGTTTTTT	CASSPPGLATGTGELFF
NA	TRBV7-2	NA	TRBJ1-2	TGTGCCAGCAGCCCGTCACCGGGAACTAACTATGGCTACACCTTC	CASSPSPGTNYGYTF
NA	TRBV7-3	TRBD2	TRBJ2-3	TGTGCCAGCAGGCGACTAGCGGGAGCTGCGAGCACAGATACGCAGTATTTT	CASRRLAGAASTDTQYF
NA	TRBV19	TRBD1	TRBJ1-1	TGTGCCAGTAGACCCCGTGGGGGCAGGGGGCAGTTTAACACTGAAGCTTTCTTT	CASRPRGGRGQFNTEAFF
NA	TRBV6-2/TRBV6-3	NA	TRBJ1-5	TGTGCCAGCAGCCCCGAGGGAGGATTGGGTGGCAATCAGCCCCAGCATTTT	CASSPEGGLGGNQPQHF
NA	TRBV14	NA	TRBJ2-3	TGTGCCAGCAGCCAGGTGGGACTCCTCACAGATACGCAGTATTTT	CASSQVGLLTDTQYF
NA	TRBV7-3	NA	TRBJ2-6	TGTGCCAGCAGCTTAGGGCGAGGGTTTGGGGCCAACGTCCTGACTTTC	CASSLGRGFGANVLTF
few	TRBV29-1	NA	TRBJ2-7	TGCAGCGTTGAGTTTCAGGACAGCCCCTGGAAGCAGTACTTC	CSVEFQDSPWKQYF
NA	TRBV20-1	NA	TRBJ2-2	TGCAGTGCTAGTTTTGCGTCGGTGGTTAGCGGGGAGCTGTTTTTT	CSASFASVVSGELFF
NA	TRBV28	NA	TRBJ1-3	TGTGCCAGCAGTTTAGTTTGGAGGGGTCGGATCACGAGAAACACCATATATTTT	CASSLVWRGRITRNTIYF
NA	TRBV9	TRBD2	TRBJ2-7	TGTGCCAGCAGCTCTCAGGATGGACTAGCGGGTCTCGAGCAGTACTTC	CASSSQDGLAGLEQYF
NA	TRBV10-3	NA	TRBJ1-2	TGTGCCATCAGTGAGGGGCCCCTGAACTATGGCTACACCTTC	CAISEGPLNYGYTF
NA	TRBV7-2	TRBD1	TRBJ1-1	TGTGCCAGCAGAGATCGACAGGGCGCCACTGAAGCTTTCTTT	CASRDRQGATEAFF
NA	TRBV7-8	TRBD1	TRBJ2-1	TGTGCCAGCTCTCTACCGGGACAGGGAATGAATGAGCAGTTCTTC	CASSLPGQGMNEQFF
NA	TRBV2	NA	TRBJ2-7	TGTGCCAGCCGTAGAGCCCCCGGGAACGAGCAGTACTTC	CASRRAPGNEQYF
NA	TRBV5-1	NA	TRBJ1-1	TGCGCCAGCAGCATTGGGGAGCAGACTGAAGCTTTCTTT	CASSIGEQTEAFF
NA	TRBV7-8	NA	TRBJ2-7	TGTGCCAGCAGCTTAGCCTTCATTTCTAGCCCTTCTCGGGAGGAGCAGTACTTC	CASSLAFISSPSREEQYF
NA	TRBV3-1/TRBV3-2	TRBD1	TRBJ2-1	TGTGCCAGCAGCCAACCCCTAAACAGGGGTGATGAGCAGTTCTTC	CASSQPLNRGDEQFF
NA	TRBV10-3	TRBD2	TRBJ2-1	TGTGCCATCAGTGAGAGGACTAGCGGGAGTGGAAGGTACTCCTACAATGAGCAGTTCTTC	CAISERTSGSGRYSYNEQFF
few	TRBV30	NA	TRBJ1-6	TGTGCCTGGAGCCCGACAGTTAACTGGGATAATTCACCCCTCCACTTT	CAWSPTVNWDNSPLHF
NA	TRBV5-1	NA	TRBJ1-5	TGCGCCAGCAGCTTGGGACAAAGTGGGCAGCCCCAGCATTTT	CASSLGQSGQPQHF
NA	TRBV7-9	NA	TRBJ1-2	TGTGCCAGCAGCTTAGATACTAGGTCTAACTATGGCTACACCTTC	CASSLDTRSNYGYTF
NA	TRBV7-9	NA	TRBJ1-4	TGTGCCAGCAGCTCATCTGGACACGAAAAACTGTTTTTT	CASSSSGHEKLFF
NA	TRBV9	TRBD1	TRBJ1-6	TGTGCCAGCAGCGACCGGGACAGTCATTCACCCCTCCACTTT	CASSDRDSHSPLHF
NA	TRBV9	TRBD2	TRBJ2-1	TGTGCCAGCAGCGTAGCCCTTGGACTAGCGGAAGGGGGGAATGAGCAGTTCTTC	CASSVALGLAEGGNEQFF
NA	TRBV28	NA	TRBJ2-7	TGTGCCAGCAGTACCCACGGGACTTTCTACGAGCAGTACTTC	CASSTHGTFYEQYF
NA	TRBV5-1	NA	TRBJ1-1	TGCGCCAGCAGCTCAAACAGCGCGGGCACTGAAGCTTTCTTT	CASSSNSAGTEAFF
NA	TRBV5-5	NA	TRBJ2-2	TGTGCCAGCAGCTTGTCGTTCACCGGGGAGCTGTTTTTT	CASSLSFTGELFF
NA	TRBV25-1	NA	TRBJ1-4	TGTGCCAGCAGTGAGGACATAGACTCTTATCTGCCTGAAAAACTGTTTTTT	CASSEDIDSYLPEKLFF
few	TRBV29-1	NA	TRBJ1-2	TGCAGCGTTTCGACACGACAGGTTATTAGTTCGGGCTACACCTTC	CSVSTRQVISSGYTF
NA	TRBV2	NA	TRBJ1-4	TGTGCCAGCAGGCCTCCGGGTCTCCGAGGGGAAAAACTGTTTTTT	CASRPPGLRGEKLFF
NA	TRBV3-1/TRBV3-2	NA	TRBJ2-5	TGTGCCAGCAGCCAAGGGGGTGGCGGGACGCCCGAAGAGACCCAGTACTTC	CASSQGGGGTPEETQYF
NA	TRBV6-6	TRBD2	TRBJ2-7	TGTGCCAGCAGCCCGTCGCCCGGGACTAGCGGGTTATCAAGCTCCTACGAGCAGTACTTC	CASSPSPGTSGLSSSYEQYF
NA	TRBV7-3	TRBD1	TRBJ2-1	TGTGCCAGCAGCTTAGCGACAGGGGCCGGTGAGCAGTTCTTC	CASSLATGAGEQFF
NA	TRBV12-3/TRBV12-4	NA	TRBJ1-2	TGTGCCAGCAGTCCGCGACAGAACTATGGCTACACCTTC	CASSPRQNYGYTF
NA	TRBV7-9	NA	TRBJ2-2	TGTGCCAGCAGCCGCGGGGCTCGGAACACCGGGGAGCTGTTTTTT	CASSRGARNTGELFF
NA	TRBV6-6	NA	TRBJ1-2	TGTGCCAGCAGTTACTCGGTGACAGTTAGTAACTATGGCTACACCTTC	CASSYSVTVSNYGYTF
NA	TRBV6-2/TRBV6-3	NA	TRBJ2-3	TGTGCCAGCAGTCCCCCGGGAGTGGCGCAGTATTTT	CASSPPGVAQYF
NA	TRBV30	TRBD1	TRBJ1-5	TGTGCCTGGAGTGGACAGGGGGGACAGCCCCAGCATTTT	CAWSGQGGQPQHF
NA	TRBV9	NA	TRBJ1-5	TGTGCCAGCAGCGCGAGTTCCAGGAGGTCCCCCCAGCATTTT	CASSASSRRSPQHF
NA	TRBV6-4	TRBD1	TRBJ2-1	TGTGCCAGCAGTGCGGACAGGGCTACCGGGAATGAGCAGTTCTTC	CASSADRATGNEQFF
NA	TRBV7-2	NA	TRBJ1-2	TGTGCCAGCAGCTTAGACACAAACTATGGCTACACCTTC	CASSLDTNYGYTF
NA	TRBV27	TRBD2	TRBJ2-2	TGTGCCAGCAGTTTAAGAGGCGGGAGAGGAGCCGGGGAGCTGTTTTTT	CASSLRGGRGAGELFF
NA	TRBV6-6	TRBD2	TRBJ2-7	TGTGCCAGCAGTTACGGCCCTAGCGGGAGAGGGGACGAGCAGTACTTC	CASSYGPSGRGDEQYF
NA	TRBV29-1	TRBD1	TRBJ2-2	TGCAGCGGCTGGACAGGGGTTGGCGGGGAGCTGTTTTTT	CSGWTGVGGELFF
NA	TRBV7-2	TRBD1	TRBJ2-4	TGTGCCAGCAGCTTAACAGGGGGCGATTCAAACATTCAGTACTTC	CASSLTGGDSNIQYF